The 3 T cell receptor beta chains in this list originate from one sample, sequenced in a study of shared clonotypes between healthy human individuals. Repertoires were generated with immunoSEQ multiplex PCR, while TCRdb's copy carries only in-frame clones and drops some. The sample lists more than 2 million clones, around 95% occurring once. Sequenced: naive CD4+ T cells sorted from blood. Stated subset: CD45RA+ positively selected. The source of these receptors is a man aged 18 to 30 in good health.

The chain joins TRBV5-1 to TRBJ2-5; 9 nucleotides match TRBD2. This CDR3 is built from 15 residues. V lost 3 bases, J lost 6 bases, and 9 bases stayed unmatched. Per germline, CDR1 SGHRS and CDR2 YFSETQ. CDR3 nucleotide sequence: TGCGCCAGCAGCTCCCGGACTAGCGATTTCCAGACCCAGTACTTC. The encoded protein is CASSSRTSDFQTQYF.

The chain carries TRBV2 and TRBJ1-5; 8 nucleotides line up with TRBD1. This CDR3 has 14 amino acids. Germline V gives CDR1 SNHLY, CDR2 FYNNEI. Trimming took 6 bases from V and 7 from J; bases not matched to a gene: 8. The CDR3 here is CASRDGQGGQPQHF. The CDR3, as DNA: TGTGCCAGCAGGGATGGACAGGGAGGCCAGCCCCAGCATTTT.

This chain's CDR3 is CASSSQAGLITGELFF. CDR3 DNA: TGTGCCAGCAGCTCGCAAGCGGGACTGATCACCGGGGAGCTGTTTTTT. V and J are TRBV11-2 and TRBJ2-2; TRBD2 matches at 7 bases. Per the germline V gene, CDR1 is SGHAT and CDR2 is FQNNGV. The CDR3 sequence is 16 residues long. Trimming at V came to 4 bases and at J to 4 bases, leaving 9 bases not matched to a gene.